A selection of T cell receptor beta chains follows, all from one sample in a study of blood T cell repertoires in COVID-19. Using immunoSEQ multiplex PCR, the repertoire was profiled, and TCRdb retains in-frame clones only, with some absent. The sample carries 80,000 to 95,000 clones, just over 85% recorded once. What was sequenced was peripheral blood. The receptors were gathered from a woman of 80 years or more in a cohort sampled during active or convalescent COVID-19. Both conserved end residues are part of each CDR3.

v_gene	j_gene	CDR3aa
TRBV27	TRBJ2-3	CASSAMFGGRGADTQYF
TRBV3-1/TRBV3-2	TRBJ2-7	CASSLRTSGRAYEQYF
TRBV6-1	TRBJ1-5	CASSAPGIFLNQPQHF
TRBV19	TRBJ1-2	CASTSRAYGYTF
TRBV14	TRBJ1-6	CASSHSGGGSPLHF
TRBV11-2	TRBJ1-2	CASSFQGLGSGYTF
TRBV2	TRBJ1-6	CASSEGQGFGSPLHF
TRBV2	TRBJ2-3	CASSERSTSTDTQYF
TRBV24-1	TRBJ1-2	CATSDEQGARGYTF
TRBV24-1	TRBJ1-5	CATDRGNNQPQHF
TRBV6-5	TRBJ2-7	CATTSRQKNSYEQYF
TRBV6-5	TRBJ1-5	CASRDGTVRNQPQHF
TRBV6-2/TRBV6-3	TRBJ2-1	CASSYSANYYNEQFF
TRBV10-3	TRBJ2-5	CAISGSRAGEWETQYF
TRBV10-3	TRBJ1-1	CAISRTGTMNTEAFF
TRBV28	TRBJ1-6	CASSFSFGDTGPSF
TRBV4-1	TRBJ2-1	CASSPLTRGGSRDEQFF
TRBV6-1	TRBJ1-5	CASSEAVPGQGRHQPQHF
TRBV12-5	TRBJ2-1	CASAQGAPDYNEQFF
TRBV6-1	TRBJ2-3	CASSAMTRLYTDTQYF
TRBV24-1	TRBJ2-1	CATSDLSSGRRYNEQFF
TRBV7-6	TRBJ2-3	CASSMTDTQYF
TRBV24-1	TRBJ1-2	CATSTGYGYTF
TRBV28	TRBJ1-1	CASSSLGRGREDTEAFF
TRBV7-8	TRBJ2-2	CASSLAAGLLTGELFF
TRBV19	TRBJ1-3	CASMGQGDSGNTIYF
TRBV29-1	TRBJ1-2	CSVDLGGGEGDYGYTF
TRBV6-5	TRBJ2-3	CASSYSSGRATDTQYF
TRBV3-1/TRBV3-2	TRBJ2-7	CASNDATGTGGYEQYF
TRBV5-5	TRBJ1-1	CASSLSRDITLFLNTEAFF
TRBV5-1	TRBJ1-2	CASSLVAGGDQGYTF
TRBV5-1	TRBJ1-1	CASSRGGQSNTEAFF
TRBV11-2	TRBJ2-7	CASSALTGFSSYEQYF
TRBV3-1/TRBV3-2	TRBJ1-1	CASSEGHPTEAFF
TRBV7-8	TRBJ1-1	CASSQGDEAFF
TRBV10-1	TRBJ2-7	CASSEGSGSYEQYF
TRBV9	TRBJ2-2	CASSPSGANTGELFF
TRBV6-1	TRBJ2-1	CASSEYRAGLSEQFF
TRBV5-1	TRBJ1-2	CASSARGNDYGYTF
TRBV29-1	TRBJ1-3	CSVAGAGNTIYF
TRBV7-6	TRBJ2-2	CASSPGPDRAGELFF
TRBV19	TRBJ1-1	CASSILLEKNTEAFF
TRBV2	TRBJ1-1	CASSGTVNTEAFF
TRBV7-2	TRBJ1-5	CASSLLQGGQPQHF
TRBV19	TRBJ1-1	CASTMTVNTEAFF
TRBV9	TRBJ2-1	CASSPPRSLGAYNEQFF
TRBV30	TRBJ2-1	CAWSTGLAGVHEQFF
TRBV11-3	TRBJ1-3	CASSRGLSPGNTIYF
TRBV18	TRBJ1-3	CASSPGQGLIGNTIYF